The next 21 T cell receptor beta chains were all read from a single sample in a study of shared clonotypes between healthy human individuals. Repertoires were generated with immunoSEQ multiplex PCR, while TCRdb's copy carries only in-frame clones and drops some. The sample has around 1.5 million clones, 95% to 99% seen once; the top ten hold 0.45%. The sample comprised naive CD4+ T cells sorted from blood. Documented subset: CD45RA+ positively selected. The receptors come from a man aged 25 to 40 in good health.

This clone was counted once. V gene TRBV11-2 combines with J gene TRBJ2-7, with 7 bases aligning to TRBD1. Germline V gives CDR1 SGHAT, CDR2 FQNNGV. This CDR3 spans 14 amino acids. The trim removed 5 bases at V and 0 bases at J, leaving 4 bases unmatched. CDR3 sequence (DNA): TGTGCCAGCAGCCCAGACAGGGTCTCCTACGAGCAGTACTTC. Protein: CASSPDRVSYEQYF.

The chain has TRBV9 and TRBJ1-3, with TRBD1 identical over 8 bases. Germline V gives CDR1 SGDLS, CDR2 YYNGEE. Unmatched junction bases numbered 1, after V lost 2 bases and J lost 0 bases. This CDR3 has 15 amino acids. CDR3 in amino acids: CASSVTGGSGNTIYF. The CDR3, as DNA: TGTGCCAGCAGCGTTACAGGGGGCTCTGGAAACACCATATATTTT.

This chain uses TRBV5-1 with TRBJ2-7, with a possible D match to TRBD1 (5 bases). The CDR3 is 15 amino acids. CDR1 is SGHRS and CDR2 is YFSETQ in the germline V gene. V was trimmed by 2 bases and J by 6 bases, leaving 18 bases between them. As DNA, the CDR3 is TGCGCCAGCAGCTTTGAAGGGGTACCACTGGCCGAGCAGTACTTC. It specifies CASSFEGVPLAEQYF.

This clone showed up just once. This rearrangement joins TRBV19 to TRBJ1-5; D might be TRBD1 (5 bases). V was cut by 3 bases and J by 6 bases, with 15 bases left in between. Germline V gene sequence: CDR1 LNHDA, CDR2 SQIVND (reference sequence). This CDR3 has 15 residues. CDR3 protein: CASSIGGVSGQPQHF. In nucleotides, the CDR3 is TGTGCCAGTAGTATTGGGGGGGTATCGGGTCAGCCCCAGCATTTT.

CDR3 sequence reads: CASSPRGRDTEAFF. In DNA, the CDR3 is TGTGCCAGCAGCCCCCGGGGCCGAGACACTGAAGCTTTCTTT. The genes are TRBV5-4 and TRBJ1-1, with D perhaps matching TRBD1 (5 bases). The V gene lost 4 bases and the J gene lost 3 bases, with 13 bases spanning the gap. Germline V gene data show CDR1 as SGHNT and CDR2 as YYREEE (reference sequence). This CDR3 contains 14 residues.

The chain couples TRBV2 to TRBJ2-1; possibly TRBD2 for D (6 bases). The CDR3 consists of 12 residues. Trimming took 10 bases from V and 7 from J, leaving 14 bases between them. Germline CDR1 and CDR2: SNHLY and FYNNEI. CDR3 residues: CAIAEGGNEQFF. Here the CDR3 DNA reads TGTGCCATTGCGGAGGGCGGGAATGAGCAGTTCTTC.

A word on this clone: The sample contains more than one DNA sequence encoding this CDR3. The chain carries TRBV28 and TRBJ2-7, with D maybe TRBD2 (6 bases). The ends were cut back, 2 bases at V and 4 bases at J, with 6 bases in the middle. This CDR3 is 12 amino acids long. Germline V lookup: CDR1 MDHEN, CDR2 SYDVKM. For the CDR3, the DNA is TGTGCCAGCAGTTTAGGAGGGTACGAGCAGTACTTC. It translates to CASSLGGYEQYF.

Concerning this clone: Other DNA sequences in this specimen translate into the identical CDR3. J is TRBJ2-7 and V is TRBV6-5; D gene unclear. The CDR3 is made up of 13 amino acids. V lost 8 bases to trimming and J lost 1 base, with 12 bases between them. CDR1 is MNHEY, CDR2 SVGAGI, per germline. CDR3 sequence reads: CASSPVSSYEQYF. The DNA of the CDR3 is TGTGCCAGCTCCCCGGTGAGTTCCTACGAGCAGTACTTC.

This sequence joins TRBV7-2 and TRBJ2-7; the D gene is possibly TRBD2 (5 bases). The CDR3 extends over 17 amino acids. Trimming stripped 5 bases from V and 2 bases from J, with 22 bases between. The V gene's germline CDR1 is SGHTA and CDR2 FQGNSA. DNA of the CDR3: TGTGCCAGCAGCATTCCCCCGCTACGTCTAGCTACCTACGAGCAGTACTTC. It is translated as CASSIPPLRLATYEQYF.

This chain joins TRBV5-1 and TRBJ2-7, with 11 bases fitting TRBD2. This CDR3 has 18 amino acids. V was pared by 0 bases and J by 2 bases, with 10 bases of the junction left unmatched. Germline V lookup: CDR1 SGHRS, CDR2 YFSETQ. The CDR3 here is CASSLGYQTSGITYEQYF. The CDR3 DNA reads TGCGCCAGCAGCTTGGGGTACCAGACTAGCGGGATAACCTACGAGCAGTACTTC.

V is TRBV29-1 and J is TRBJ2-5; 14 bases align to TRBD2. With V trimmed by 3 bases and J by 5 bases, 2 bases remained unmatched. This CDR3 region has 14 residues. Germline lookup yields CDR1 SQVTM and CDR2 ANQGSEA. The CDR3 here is CSVETSGRGETQYF. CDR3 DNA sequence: TGCAGCGTTGAGACTAGCGGGAGGGGGGAGACCCAGTACTTC.

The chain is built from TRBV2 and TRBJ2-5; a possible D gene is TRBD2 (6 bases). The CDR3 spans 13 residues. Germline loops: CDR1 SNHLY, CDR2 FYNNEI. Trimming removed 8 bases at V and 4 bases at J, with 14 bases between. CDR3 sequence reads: CASGMGLSETQYF. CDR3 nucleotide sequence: TGTGCCAGCGGGATGGGACTTTCAGAGACCCAGTACTTC.

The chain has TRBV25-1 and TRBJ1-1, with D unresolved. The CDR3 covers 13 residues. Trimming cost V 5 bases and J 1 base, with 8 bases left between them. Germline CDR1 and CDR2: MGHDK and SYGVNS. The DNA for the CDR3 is TGTGCCAGCAGTCCACAGAGGAACACTGAAGCTTTCTTT. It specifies CASSPQRNTEAFF.

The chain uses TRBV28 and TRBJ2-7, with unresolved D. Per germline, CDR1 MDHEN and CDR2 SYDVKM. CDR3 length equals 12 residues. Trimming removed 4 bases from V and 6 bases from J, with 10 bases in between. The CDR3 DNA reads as TGTGCCAGCAGTTCCAGCACGAGCGAGCAGTACTTC. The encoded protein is CASSSSTSEQYF. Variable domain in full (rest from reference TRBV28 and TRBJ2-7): DVKVTQSSRYLVKRTGEKVFLECVQDMDHENMFWYRQDPGLGLRLIYFSYDVKMKEKGDIPEGYSVSREKKERFSLILESASTNQTSMYLCASSSSTSEQYFGPGTRLTVT.

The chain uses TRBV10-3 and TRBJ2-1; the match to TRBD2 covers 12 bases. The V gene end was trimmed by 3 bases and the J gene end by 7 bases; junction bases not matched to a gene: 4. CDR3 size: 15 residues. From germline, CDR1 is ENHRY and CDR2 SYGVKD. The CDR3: CAISDRLAGANEQFF. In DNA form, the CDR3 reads TGTGCCATCAGTGACCGACTAGCGGGAGCGAATGAGCAGTTCTTC.

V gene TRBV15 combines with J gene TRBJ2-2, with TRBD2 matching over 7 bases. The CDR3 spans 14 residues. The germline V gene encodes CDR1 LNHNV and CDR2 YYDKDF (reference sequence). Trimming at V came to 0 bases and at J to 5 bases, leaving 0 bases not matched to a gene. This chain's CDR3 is CATSRELATGELFF. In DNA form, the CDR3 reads TGTGCCACCAGCAGAGAACTAGCGACCGGGGAGCTGTTTTTT.

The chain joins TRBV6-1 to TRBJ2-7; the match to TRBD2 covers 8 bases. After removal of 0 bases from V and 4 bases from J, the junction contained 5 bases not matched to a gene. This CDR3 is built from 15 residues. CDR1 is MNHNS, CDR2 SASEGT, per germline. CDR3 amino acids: CASSEAPAGVYEQYF. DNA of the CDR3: TGTGCCAGCAGTGAAGCTCCAGCGGGAGTTTACGAGCAGTACTTC.

CDR3 in amino acids: CASSWDSTDTQYF. The CDR3 DNA reads as TGCGCCAGCAGCTGGGACAGCACAGATACGCAGTATTTT. This chain links TRBV5-1 with TRBJ2-3, with D possibly being TRBD1 or TRBD2 (5 bases each). The CDR3 sequence is 13 residues long. With 3 bases removed from V and 0 bases from J, the gap between germline ends came to 5 bases. CDR1 SGHRS and CDR2 YFSETQ come from the germline V gene.

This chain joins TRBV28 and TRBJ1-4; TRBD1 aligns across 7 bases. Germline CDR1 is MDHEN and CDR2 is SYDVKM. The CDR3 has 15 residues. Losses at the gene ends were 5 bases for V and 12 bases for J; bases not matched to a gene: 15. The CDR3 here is CASSQPGQSLHELFF. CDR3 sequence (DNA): TGTGCCAGCAGTCAGCCGGGACAGAGCCTTCACGAACTGTTTTTT.

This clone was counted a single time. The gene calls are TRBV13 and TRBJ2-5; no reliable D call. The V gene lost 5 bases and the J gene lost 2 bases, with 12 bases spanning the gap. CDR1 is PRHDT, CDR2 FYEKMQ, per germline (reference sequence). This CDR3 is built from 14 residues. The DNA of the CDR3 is TGTGCCAGCAGCCTAAACGCCGTACAAGAGACCCAGTACTTC. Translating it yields CASSLNAVQETQYF.

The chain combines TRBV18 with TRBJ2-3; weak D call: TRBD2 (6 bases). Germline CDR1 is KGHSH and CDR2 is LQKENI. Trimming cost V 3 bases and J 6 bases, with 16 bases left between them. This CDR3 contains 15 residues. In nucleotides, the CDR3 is TGTGCCAGCTCACCCCTTAGCGGACGGATGGATACGCAGTATTTT. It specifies CASSPLSGRMDTQYF.